The 29 T cell receptor beta chains in this list originate from one sample, sequenced in a study of blood T cells in healthy people across ages. The authors ran a second PCR of about 6 to 11 cycles using a sample-barcoded 5' primer and a J-beta primer mix. TCRdb re-analysed the 5' RACE reads in MiXCR, keeping a single row per CDR3 protein. The sample contains over 750,000 distinct CDR3 sequences, 20% to 30% of which appear only once. The same sample was also studied in work on T cells of mothers and their children.

Sequencing input: blood. These receptors were collected from a boy younger than 18 in good health.

This clonotype occurred a few times. The chain recombines TRBV18 with TRBJ2-5, with a weak D call TRBD2 (5 bases). CDR1 and CDR2 (germline): KGHSH, LQKENI. The CDR3 is 16 amino acids. V was pared by 3 bases and J by 2 bases, with 16 bases between. As DNA, the CDR3 is TGTGCCAGCTCACCCGGTGGAGGTAGGCGGCAAGAGACCCAGTACTTC. This gives the protein CASSPGGGRRQETQYF.

The gene calls are TRBV2 and TRBJ2-5, with 9 bases matching TRBD1. The J call may be faulty, since TRBJ2-7 better matches the DNA end. Germline CDR1 and CDR2: SNHLY and FYNNEI. This CDR3 has 14 amino acids. CDR3: CASSLRTGEDEQYF. The DNA of the CDR3 is TGTGCCAGCAGTCTTAGGACAGGGGAAGACGAGCAGTACTTC.

This clonotype came up a few times. V is TRBV12-3 or TRBV12-4 and J is TRBJ2-3; D is ambiguous. Trimming pared 5 bases from V and 1 base from J, leaving 13 bases between. The CDR3 runs 15 residues. The CDR3 reads CASSPGKAGTDTQYF. The CDR3 coding sequence is TGTGCCAGCAGTCCTGGGAAGGCTGGCACAGATACGCAGTATTTT.

This rearrangement joins TRBV4-1 to TRBJ2-3; D not certain. CDR1 and CDR2 from the germline V gene are MGHRA and YSYEKL. Trimming removed 1 base at V and 6 bases at J, with 14 bases between. The CDR3 covers 15 residues. The CDR3 sequence is CASSQGVEVVDTQYF. The CDR3, as DNA: TGCGCCAGCAGCCAAGGGGTTGAGGTCGTTGATACGCAGTATTTT.

This clonotype was detected ten times or more. J is TRBJ2-3 and V is TRBV27; 7 bases line up with TRBD2. The ends lost 7 bases at V and 6 bases at J; junction bases unmatched: 7. Germline CDR1 is MNHEY and CDR2 is SMNVEV (reference sequence). The CDR3 length is 13 residues. CDR3 coding DNA: TGTGCCAGCAATAAGGGAGGGGATGATACGCAGTATTTT. Translating gives CASNKGGDDTQYF.

As DNA, the CDR3 is TGCAGCGTTGCCGGGACGGCCGACTCCTACGAGCAGTACTTC. It specifies CSVAGTADSYEQYF. The chain uses TRBV29-1 and TRBJ2-7; either TRBD1 or TRBD2 may fit D (5 bases each). The CDR3 is 14 residues long. With 4 bases removed from V and 0 bases from J, the gap between germline ends came to 13 bases. The V gene's germline CDR1 is SQVTM and CDR2 ANQGSEA.

CDR3 amino acids: CSVNWEAGSETQYF. In nucleotides, the CDR3 is TGCAGCGTTAATTGGGAAGCGGGATCGGAGACCCAGTACTTC. This rearrangement joins TRBV29-1 to TRBJ2-5; 7 bases align to TRBD2. Germline CDR1 reads SQVTM; CDR2 reads ANQGSEA. The ends lost 5 bases at V and 5 bases at J; junction bases unmatched: 11. This CDR3 is built from 14 residues. Variable domain in full (rest from reference TRBV29-1 and TRBJ2-5): SAVISQKPSRDICQRGTSLTIQCQVDSQVTMMFWYRQQPGQSLTLIATANQGSEATYESGFVIDKFPISRPNLTFSTLTVSNMSPEDSSIYLCSVNWEAGSETQYFGPGTRLLVL.

This clonotype was detected only a few times. This rearrangement joins TRBV5-6 to TRBJ2-1; 16 nucleotides match TRBD2. The V gene end was trimmed by 3 bases and the J gene end by 4 bases; junction bases not matched to a gene: 10. The germline gives CDR1 SGHDT, CDR2 YYEEEE. The CDR3 is made up of 19 amino acids. The CDR3 DNA is TGTGCCAGCAGCTCTTCCGGGACTAGCGGGAGGGCCTGGTACAATGAGCAGTTCTTC. This sequence encodes CASSSSGTSGRAWYNEQFF.

A few counts support this clonotype. This chain links TRBV7-2 with TRBJ1-4; 8 nucleotides align to TRBD1. V gave up 5 bases and J gave up 0 bases; unmatched junction bases: 8. This CDR3 contains 17 residues. Germline lookup yields CDR1 SGHTA and CDR2 FQGNSA. CDR3 nucleotide sequence: TGTGCCAGCAGCCGGAGGACAGGGCTCGCAACTAATGAAAAACTGTTTTTT. This sequence encodes CASSRRTGLATNEKLFF. The full variable domain, completed using reference TRBV7-2 and TRBJ1-4, is GAGVSQSPSNKVTEKGKDVELRCDPISGHTALYWYRQSLGQGLEFLIYFQGNSAPDKSGLPSDRFSAERTGGSVSTLTIQRTQQEDSAVYLCASSRRTGLATNEKLFFGSGTQLSVL.

The sample holds a few counts of this clonotype. This chain links TRBV24-1 with TRBJ2-5; the match to TRBD1 covers 7 bases. CDR3 length: 16 amino acids. V lost 4 bases, J lost 2 bases, and 9 bases stayed unmatched. Germline lookup yields CDR1 KGHDR and CDR2 SFDVKD. CDR3 in DNA: TGTGCCACCAGTGAATCACCGGGACAGTTTCAAGAGACCCAGTACTTC. It yields the protein CATSESPGQFQETQYF.

This clonotype occurred many times. The chain carries TRBV10-3 and TRBJ2-6; D not resolved. This CDR3 region has 16 residues. From germline, CDR1 is ENHRY and CDR2 SYGVKD. V shed 3 bases and J shed 0 bases, with 9 bases lying between them. This CDR3 is CAISDTIGSGANVLTF. The CDR3 nucleotides are TGTGCCATCAGTGACACAATAGGCTCTGGGGCCAACGTCCTGACTTTC.

In its sample, this clonotype was seen many times. The J gene is TRBJ2-7, the V gene TRBV7-8, with D uncertain. The CDR3 is 11 residues long. The germline V and J ends were trimmed by 7 bases and 4 bases, with 8 bases remaining between them. The V gene's germline CDR1 is SGHVS and CDR2 FQNEAQ. The CDR3 DNA reads as TGTGCCAGCACCTTGGGGTACGAGCAGTACTTC. Its translation is CASTLGYEQYF.

This chain connects TRBV12-3 or TRBV12-4 to TRBJ2-5; TRBD1 aligns across 8 bases. V lost 7 bases to trimming and J lost 5 bases; unmatched junction nucleotides: 9. This CDR3 is built from 14 residues. This chain's CDR3 is CASTLTGGSETQYF. DNA for the CDR3: TGTGCCAGCACCTTAACAGGGGGGAGTGAGACCCAGTACTTC.

The gene calls are TRBV7-2 and TRBJ2-1; D perhaps matches TRBD1 (6 bases). The J call is uncertain, as TRBJ2-7 better fits the DNA end. The CDR3 is 15 amino acids. Germline CDR1 reads SGHTA; CDR2 reads FQGNSA. CDR3 bases: TGTGCCAGCAGCCCAGGTGGACAGACGAACTACGAGCAGTACTTC. Amino acid sequence: CASSPGGQTNYEQYF.

The sample holds a few counts of this clonotype. This chain uses TRBV6-1 with TRBJ2-5; tentative D call: TRBD2 (5 bases). V gave up 2 bases and J gave up 5 bases, with 9 bases separating them. Germline lookup yields CDR1 MNHNS and CDR2 SASEGT. The CDR3 contains 13 residues. In nucleotides, the CDR3 is TGTGCCAGCAGTGAACGGGGTTGGGAGACCCAGTACTTC. It codes for CASSERGWETQYF.

The chain couples TRBV13 to TRBJ1-2, with TRBD1 as a possible D gene (5 bases). The CDR3 is 17 residues long. Trimming took off 0 bases at V and 4 bases at J, with 18 bases between the two ends. From germline, CDR1 is PRHDT and CDR2 FYEKMQ (reference sequence). CDR3 coding DNA: TGTGCCAGCAGCTTAGGGGGGGTTCCCGTGACTAGCTATGGCTACACCTTC. It specifies CASSLGGVPVTSYGYTF.

The chain has TRBV7-2 and TRBJ2-3; no clear D gene. The length of the CDR3 is 14 residues. V shed 4 bases and J shed 1 base, with 9 bases lying between them. Germline CDR1 reads SGHTA; CDR2 reads FQGNSA. CDR3 residues: CASSSVRGTDTQYF. The CDR3 region has the DNA TGTGCCAGCAGCTCGGTTCGGGGCACAGATACGCAGTATTTT. Complete variable domain (other parts from reference TRBV7-2 and TRBJ2-3): GAGVSQSPSNKVTEKGKDVELRCDPISGHTALYWYRQSLGQGLEFLIYFQGNSAPDKSGLPSDRFSAERTGGSVSTLTIQRTQQEDSAVYLCASSSVRGTDTQYFGPGTRLTVL.

This clonotype was observed a handful of times. This chain connects TRBV7-2 to TRBJ1-5; D is unclear. CDR1 is SGHTA and CDR2 is FQGNSA in the germline V gene. Trimming shortened V by 4 bases and J by 4 bases, and 8 bases separated the two germline ends. The length of the CDR3 is 13 residues. In nucleotides, the CDR3 is TGTGCCAGCAGCTCTAGAACTAATCAGCCCCAGCATTTT. Amino acid sequence: CASSSRTNQPQHF.

V usage is TRBV7-6 and J usage is TRBJ2-7; either TRBD1 or TRBD2 may supply D (6 bases each). Between the trimmed V and J ends, which lost 4 bases and 1 base, there was a span of 14 bases. CDR1 and CDR2 (germline): SGHVS, FNYEAQ. The CDR3 extends over 15 amino acids. Here the CDR3 DNA reads TGTGCCAGCAGCTCGGGGGCGGGACTGTCCTACGAGCAGTACTTC. Protein: CASSSGAGLSYEQYF.

The gene calls are TRBV12-5 and TRBJ1-4; 10 positions match TRBD1. The CDR3 covers 16 residues. Germline CDR1 LGHNT, CDR2 FRNRAP. J was trimmed by 8 bases and V by 5 bases; bases with no gene match: 11. For the CDR3, the DNA is TGTGCTAGTGGTCCAAAACAGGGGACAGGGGAAGAAAAACTGTTTTTT. As protein: CASGPKQGTGEEKLFF.

This clonotype was recorded at least ten times. This sequence joins TRBV4-3 and TRBJ2-1; D is perhaps TRBD1 (6 bases). Looked up from germline, CDR1 is LGHNA and CDR2 is YSLEER. Between the trimmed V and J ends, which lost 1 base and 0 bases, there was a span of 7 bases. This CDR3 contains 15 residues. The CDR3 loop is CASSQATGSYNEQFF. CDR3 nucleotide sequence: TGCGCCAGCAGCCAAGCGACAGGCTCCTACAATGAGCAGTTCTTC.

The chain recombines TRBV24-1 with TRBJ2-2; 7 nucleotides agree with TRBD1. Germline V gene data show CDR1 as KGHDR and CDR2 as SFDVKD. V dropped 3 bases and J dropped 0; count of bases not matched to a gene: 6. The CDR3 has 17 residues. The CDR3 nucleotides are TGTGCCACCAGTGATCCCACAGGGGCTTCGAACACCGGGGAGCTGTTTTTT. Its protein product is CATSDPTGASNTGELFF.

The J gene is TRBJ1-2, the V gene TRBV5-1; perhaps TRBD1 as D (6 bases). Trimming took 4 bases from V and 2 from J, leaving 15 bases between them. Germline V lookup: CDR1 SGHRS, CDR2 YFSETQ. The CDR3 length is 15 residues. The CDR3 coding sequence is TGCGCCAGCAGCGATGGACAGAAAATAAACTATGGCTACACCTTC. Translation gives CASSDGQKINYGYTF.

This clonotype was detected only a few times. This chain links TRBV4-3 with TRBJ2-5; D perhaps matches TRBD2 (6 bases). The DNA end is a closer match to TRBJ2-1, so the J assignment may be wrong. CDR1 is LGHNA and CDR2 is YSLEER in the germline V gene. This CDR3 is 14 amino acids long. The CDR3 nucleotides read TGCGCCAGCAGCCAAGATGCGGGGTCCCATGAGCAGTTCTTC. Translating it yields CASSQDAGSHEQFF.

The chain joins TRBV5-4 to TRBJ2-1; possible D gene TRBD2, 6 bases. The J call may be incorrect, as the DNA end agrees better with TRBJ2-7. CDR1 and CDR2 (germline): SGHNT, YYREEE (reference sequence). The CDR3 totals 13 residues. CDR3: CASSHRDFGEQYF. The CDR3 bases are TGTGCCAGCAGCCACCGGGACTTCGGGGAGCAGTACTTC.

The chain uses TRBV11-2 and TRBJ1-2; TRBD1 might be the D (6 bases). V lost 4 bases, J lost 4 bases, and 13 bases lay in between. This CDR3 comprises 14 residues. Germline lookup yields CDR1 SGHAT and CDR2 FQNNGV. CDR3 residues: CASSSSDRFYGYTF. For the CDR3, the DNA is TGTGCCAGCAGCTCCTCGGACAGATTCTATGGCTACACCTTC.

The CDR3 here is CASSSRPISSGEQFF. The DNA for the CDR3 is TGTGCCAGCAGCTCCCGCCCGATCTCTAGCGGGGAGCAGTTCTTC. The chain combines TRBV7-2 with TRBJ2-1; 8 bases are a match to TRBD2. V dropped 4 bases and J dropped 10; count of bases not matched to a gene: 12. CDR3 length: 15 amino acids. Per the germline V gene, CDR1 is SGHTA and CDR2 is FQGNSA.

This clonotype was seen a handful of times. The rearrangement uses TRBV4-1 and TRBJ1-5; D is possibly TRBD1 (6 bases). Germline CDR1 is MGHRA and CDR2 is YSYEKL. The CDR3 has 15 residues. V gave up 0 bases and J gave up 5 bases, with 11 bases separating them. The CDR3 reads CASSQDEDSYQPQHF. In DNA form, the CDR3 reads TGCGCCAGCAGCCAAGACGAGGACAGTTATCAGCCCCAGCATTTT.

This chain connects TRBV20-1 to TRBJ2-5; 8 bases match TRBD2. The J call may be incorrect, as the DNA end agrees better with TRBJ2-1. Germline CDR1 and CDR2: DFQATT and SNEGSKA (reference sequence). This CDR3 is 14 amino acids long. CDR3 nucleotides: TGCAGTGCTAGAGATATGAGGAGCGGGAGAGAGCAGTTCTTC. Translation gives CSARDMRSGREQFF.